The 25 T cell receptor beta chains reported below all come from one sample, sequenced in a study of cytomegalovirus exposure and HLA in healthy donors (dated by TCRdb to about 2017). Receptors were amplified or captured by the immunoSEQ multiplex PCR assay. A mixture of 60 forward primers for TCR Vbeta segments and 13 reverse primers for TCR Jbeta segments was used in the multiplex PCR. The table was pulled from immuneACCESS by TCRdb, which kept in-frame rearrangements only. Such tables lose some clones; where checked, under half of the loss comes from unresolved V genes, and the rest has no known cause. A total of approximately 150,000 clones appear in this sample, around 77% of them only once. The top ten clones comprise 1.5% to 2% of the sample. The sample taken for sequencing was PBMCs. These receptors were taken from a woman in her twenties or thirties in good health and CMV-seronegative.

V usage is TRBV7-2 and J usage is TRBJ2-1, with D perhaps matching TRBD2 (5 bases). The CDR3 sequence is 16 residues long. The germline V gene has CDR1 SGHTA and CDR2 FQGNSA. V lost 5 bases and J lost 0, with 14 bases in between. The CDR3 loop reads CASSRDSASSYNEQFF. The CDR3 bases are TGTGCCAGCAGCCGGGATAGCGCGAGCTCCTACAATGAGCAGTTCTTC.

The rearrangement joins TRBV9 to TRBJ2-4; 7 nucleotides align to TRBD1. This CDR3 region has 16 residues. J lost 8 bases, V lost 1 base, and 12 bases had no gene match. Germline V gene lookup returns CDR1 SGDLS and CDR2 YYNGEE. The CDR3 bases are TGTGCCAGCAGCGTATCCGGGACAGCCTCCTCGGACATTCAGTACTTC. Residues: CASSVSGTASSDIQYF.

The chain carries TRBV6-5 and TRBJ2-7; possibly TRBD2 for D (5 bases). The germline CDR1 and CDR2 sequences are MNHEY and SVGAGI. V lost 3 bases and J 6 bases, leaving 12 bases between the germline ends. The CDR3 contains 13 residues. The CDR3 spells CASSYRSEGEQYF. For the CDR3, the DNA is TGTGCCAGCAGTTATCGGTCCGAGGGCGAGCAGTACTTC.

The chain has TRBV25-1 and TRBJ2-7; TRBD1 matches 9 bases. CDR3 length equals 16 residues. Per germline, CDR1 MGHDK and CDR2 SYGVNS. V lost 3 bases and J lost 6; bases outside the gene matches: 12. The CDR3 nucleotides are TGTGCCAGCAGTGACTACTCGGGGACAGGGAAGTTCGAGCAGTACTTC. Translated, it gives CASSDYSGTGKFEQYF.

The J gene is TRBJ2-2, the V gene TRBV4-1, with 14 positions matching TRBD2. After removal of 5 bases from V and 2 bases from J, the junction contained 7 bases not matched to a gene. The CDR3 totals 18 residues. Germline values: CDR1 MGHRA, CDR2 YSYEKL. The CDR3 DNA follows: TGCGCCAGCAGCAATAGACTAGCGGGAGGGCCAAACACCGGGGAGCTGTTTTTT. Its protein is CASSNRLAGGPNTGELFF.

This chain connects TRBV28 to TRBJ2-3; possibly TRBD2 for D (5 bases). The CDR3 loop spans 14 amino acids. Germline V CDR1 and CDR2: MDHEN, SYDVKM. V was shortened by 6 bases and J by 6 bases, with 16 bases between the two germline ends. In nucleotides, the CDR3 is TGTGCCAGCAGCCGCTCAGCGAGAGGGGATACGCAGTATTTT. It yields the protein CASSRSARGDTQYF.

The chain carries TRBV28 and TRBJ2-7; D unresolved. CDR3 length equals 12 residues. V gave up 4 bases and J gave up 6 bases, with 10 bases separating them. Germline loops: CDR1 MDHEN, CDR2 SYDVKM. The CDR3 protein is CASSYLVSEQYF. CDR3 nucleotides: TGTGCCAGCAGTTATCTAGTTAGCGAGCAGTACTTC.

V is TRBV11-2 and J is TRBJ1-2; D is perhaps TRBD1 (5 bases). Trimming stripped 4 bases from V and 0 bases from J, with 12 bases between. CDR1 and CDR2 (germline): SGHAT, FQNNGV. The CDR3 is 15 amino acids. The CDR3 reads CASSSRQLSNYGYTF. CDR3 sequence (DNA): TGTGCCAGCAGCTCCAGACAGCTTTCTAACTATGGCTACACCTTC.

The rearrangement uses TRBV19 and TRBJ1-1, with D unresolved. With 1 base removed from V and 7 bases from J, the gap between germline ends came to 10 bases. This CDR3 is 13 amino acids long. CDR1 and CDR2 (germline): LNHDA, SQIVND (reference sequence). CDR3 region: CASSIVGRHEAFF. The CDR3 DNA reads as TGTGCCAGTAGTATAGTTGGCAGGCATGAAGCTTTCTTT.

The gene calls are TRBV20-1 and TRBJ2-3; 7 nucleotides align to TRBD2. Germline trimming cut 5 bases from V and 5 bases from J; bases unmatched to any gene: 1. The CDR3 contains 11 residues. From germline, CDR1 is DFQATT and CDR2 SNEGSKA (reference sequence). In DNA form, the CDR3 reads TGCAGTGCTCCGGGAGGAGATACGCAGTATTTT. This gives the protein CSAPGGDTQYF.

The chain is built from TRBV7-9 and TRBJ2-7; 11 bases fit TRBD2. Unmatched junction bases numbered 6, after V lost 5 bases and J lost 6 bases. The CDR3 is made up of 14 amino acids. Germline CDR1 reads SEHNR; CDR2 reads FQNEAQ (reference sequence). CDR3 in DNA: TGTGCCAGCAGCCCCGGCGGACTAGCGGGCGAGCAGTACTTC. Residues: CASSPGGLAGEQYF.

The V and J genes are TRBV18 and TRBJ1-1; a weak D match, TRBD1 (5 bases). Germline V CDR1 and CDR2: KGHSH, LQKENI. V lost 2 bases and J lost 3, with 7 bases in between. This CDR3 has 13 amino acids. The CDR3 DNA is TGTGCCAGCTCACCAGGGGACTACACTGAAGCTTTCTTT. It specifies CASSPGDYTEAFF. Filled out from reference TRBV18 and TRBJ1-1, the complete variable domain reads NAGVMQNPRHLVRRRGQEARLRCSPMKGHSHVYWYRQLPEEGLKFMVYLQKENIIDESGMPKERFSAEFPKEGPSILRIQQVVRGDSAAYFCASSPGDYTEAFFGQGTRLTVV.

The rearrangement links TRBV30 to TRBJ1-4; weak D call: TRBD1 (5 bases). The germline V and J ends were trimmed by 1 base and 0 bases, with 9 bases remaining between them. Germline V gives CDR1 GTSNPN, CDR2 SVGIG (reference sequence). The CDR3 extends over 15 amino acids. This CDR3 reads CAWSEGVATNEKLFF. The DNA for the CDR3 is TGTGCCTGGAGTGAAGGGGTTGCAACTAATGAAAAACTGTTTTTT.

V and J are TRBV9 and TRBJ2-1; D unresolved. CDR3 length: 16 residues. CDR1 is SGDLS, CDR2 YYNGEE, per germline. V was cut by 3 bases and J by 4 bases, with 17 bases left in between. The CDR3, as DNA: TGTGCCAGCAGCGCCCCGTCTCAGGCCGATTACAATGAGCAGTTCTTC. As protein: CASSAPSQADYNEQFF.

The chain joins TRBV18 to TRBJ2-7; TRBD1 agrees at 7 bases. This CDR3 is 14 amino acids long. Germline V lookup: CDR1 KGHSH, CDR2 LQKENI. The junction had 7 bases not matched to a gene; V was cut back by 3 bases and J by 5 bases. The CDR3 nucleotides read TGTGCCAGCTCACCCCTCGCCGGGACAGACGAGCAGTACTTC. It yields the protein CASSPLAGTDEQYF.

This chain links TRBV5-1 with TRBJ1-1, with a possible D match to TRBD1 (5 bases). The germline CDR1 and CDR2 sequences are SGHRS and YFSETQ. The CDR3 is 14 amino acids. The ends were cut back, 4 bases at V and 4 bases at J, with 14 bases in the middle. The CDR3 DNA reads TGCGCCAGCAGCCTTCAGGGTGGCTCCACTGAAGCTTTCTTT. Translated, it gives CASSLQGGSTEAFF. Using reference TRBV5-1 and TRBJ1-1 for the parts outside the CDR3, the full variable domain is KAGVTQTPRYLIKTRGQQVTLSCSPISGHRSVSWYQQTPGQGLQFLFEYFSETQRNKGNFPGRFSGRQFSNSRSEMNVSTLELGDSALYLCASSLQGGSTEAFFGQGTRLTVV.

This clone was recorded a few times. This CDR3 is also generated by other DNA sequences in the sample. The CDR3 reads CASSLGGTGNTEAFF. As DNA, the CDR3 is TGCGCCAGCAGCTTGGGGGGCACTGGGAACACTGAAGCTTTCTTT. The chain carries TRBV5-1 and TRBJ1-1, with D perhaps TRBD1 (5 bases). CDR1 and CDR2 from the germline V gene are SGHRS and YFSETQ. The CDR3 is made up of 15 amino acids. V lost 0 bases to trimming and J lost 1 base, with 10 bases between them.

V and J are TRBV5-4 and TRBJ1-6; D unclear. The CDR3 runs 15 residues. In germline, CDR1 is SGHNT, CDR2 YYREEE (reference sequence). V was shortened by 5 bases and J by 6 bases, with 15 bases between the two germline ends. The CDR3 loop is CASSDTGLFNSPLHF. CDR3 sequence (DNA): TGTGCCAGCAGTGATACTGGACTTTTTAATTCACCCCTCCACTTT.

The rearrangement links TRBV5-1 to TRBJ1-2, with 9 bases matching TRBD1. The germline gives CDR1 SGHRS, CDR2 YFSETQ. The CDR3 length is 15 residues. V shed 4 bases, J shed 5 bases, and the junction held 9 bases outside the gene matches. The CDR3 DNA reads TGCGCCAGCAGCCCAGAACAGGGGGCAGGGTATGGCTACACCTTC. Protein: CASSPEQGAGYGYTF.

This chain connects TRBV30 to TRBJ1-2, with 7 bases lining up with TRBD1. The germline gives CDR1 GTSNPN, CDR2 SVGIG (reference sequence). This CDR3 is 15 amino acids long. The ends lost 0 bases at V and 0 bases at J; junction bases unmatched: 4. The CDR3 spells CAWSVPGTANYGYTF. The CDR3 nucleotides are TGTGCCTGGAGTGTACCGGGGACAGCTAACTATGGCTACACCTTC.

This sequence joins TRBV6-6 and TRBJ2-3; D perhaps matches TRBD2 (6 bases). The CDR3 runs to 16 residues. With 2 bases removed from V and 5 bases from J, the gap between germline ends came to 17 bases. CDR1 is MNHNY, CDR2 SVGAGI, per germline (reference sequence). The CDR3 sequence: CASSYRQLMEGDTQYF. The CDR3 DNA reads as TGTGCCAGCAGTTACCGCCAGCTCATGGAGGGAGATACGCAGTATTTT.

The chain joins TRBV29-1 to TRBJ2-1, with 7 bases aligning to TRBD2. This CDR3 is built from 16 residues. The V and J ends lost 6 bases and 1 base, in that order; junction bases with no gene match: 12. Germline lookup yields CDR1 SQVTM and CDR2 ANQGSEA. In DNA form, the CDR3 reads TGCAGCGTGCGCTCTTGGGCGGGGGAATCCTACAATGAGCAGTTCTTC. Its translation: CSVRSWAGESYNEQFF.

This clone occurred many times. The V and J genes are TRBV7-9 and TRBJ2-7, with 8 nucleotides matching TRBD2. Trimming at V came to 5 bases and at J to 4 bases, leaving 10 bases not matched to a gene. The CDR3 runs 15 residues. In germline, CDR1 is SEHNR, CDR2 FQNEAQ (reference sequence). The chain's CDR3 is CASSLLSGKVYEQYF. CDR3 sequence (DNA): TGTGCCAGCAGCCTTCTTAGCGGGAAGGTATACGAGCAGTACTTC.

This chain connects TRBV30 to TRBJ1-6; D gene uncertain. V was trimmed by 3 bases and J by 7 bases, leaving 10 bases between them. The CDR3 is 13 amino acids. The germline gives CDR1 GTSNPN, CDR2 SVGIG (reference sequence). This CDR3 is CAWRIAGNSPLHF. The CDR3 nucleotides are TGTGCCTGGAGAATTGCGGGGAATTCACCCCTCCACTTT. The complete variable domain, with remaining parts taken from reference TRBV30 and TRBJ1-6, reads SQTIHQWPATLVQPVGSPLSLECTVEGTSNPNLYWYRQAAGRGLQLLFYSVGIGQISSEVPQNLSASRPQDRQFILSSKKLLLSDSGFYLCAWRIAGNSPLHFGNGTRLTVT.

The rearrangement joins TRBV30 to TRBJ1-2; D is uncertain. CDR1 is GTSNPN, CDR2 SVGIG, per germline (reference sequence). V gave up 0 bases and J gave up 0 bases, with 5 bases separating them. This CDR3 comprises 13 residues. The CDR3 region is CAWSVRANYGYTF. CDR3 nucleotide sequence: TGTGCCTGGAGTGTACGGGCTAACTATGGCTACACCTTC.